The 30 T cell receptor beta chains below all came from one sample that was sequenced in a study of blood T cell repertoires in COVID-19. The method was immunoSEQ multiplex PCR; TCRdb's version includes in-frame clones alone and lacks a portion of them. The sample includes 200,000 to 250,000 clones, approximately 87% of them seen just once. The source material was PBMCs or T cells enriched from blood (not recorded which). These receptor sequences come from a woman in her fifties or sixties in a cohort exposed to, infected with or recovered from COVID-19 (not recorded which).

The chain joins TRBV30 to TRBJ2-5; 8 bases fit TRBD2. The CDR3 contains 15 residues. The germline CDR1 and CDR2 sequences are GTSNPN and SVGIG (reference sequence). V lost 2 bases and J lost 2; bases outside the gene matches: 7. The DNA of the CDR3 is TGTGCCTGGAGTCGGGGGGGACCCACACAAGAGACCCAGTACTTC. Translating gives CAWSRGGPTQETQYF.

This chain links TRBV6-1 with TRBJ2-1; D might be TRBD1 (6 bases). Trimming removed 7 bases from V and 12 bases from J, with 16 bases in between. The germline gives CDR1 MNHNS, CDR2 SASEGT. CDR3 length: 12 amino acids. The CDR3 DNA follows: TGTGCCAGCACCCCGGTCCAGGGGTCGCAGTTCTTC. Amino acid sequence: CASTPVQGSQFF.

J is TRBJ2-7 and V is TRBV6-1; tentatively, D is TRBD1 (6 bases). From germline, CDR1 is MNHNS and CDR2 SASEGT. V was cut by 4 bases and J by 6 bases, with 25 bases left in between. The CDR3 length is 17 residues. CDR3 nucleotide sequence: TGTGCCAGCAGTGTACATCGCCCAGAAGCAGGGGTCGGCGAGCAGTACTTC. Amino acid sequence: CASSVHRPEAGVGEQYF.

This rearrangement joins TRBV5-4 to TRBJ2-5, with TRBD1 matching over 9 bases. Germline assignment: CDR1 SGHNT and CDR2 YYREEE (reference sequence). The V gene end was trimmed by 4 bases and the J gene end by 5 bases; junction bases not matched to a gene: 15. The CDR3 runs to 17 residues. In nucleotides, the CDR3 is TGTGCCAGCAGCCCGCCGCCCGGGACAGGGAAACCGGAGACCCAGTACTTC. The encoded protein is CASSPPPGTGKPETQYF.

This clone turned up a few times. V gene TRBV2 combines with J gene TRBJ2-7; possibly TRBD2 for D (7 bases). Germline-derived CDR1 and CDR2 are SNHLY and FYNNEI. This CDR3 is 17 amino acids long. Trimming left V 2 bases short and J 0 bases short, with 17 bases between. CDR3 in DNA: TGTGCCAGCAGTGAAATAAGGGGGGGACTCGACTCCTACGAGCAGTACTTC. It encodes CASSEIRGGLDSYEQYF.

The chain uses TRBV4-3 and TRBJ1-1; 7 bases fit TRBD1. This CDR3 is 15 amino acids long. The V and J ends lost 0 bases and 3 bases, in that order; junction bases with no gene match: 4. From germline, CDR1 is LGHNA and CDR2 YSLEER. CDR3 region: CASSQEPQGYTEAFF. Written as DNA, the CDR3 is TGCGCCAGCAGCCAAGAGCCACAGGGGTACACTGAAGCTTTCTTT.

The J gene is TRBJ2-1, the V gene TRBV7-8; 8 bases align to TRBD2. Germline loops: CDR1 SGHVS, CDR2 FQNEAQ. Trimming at V came to 5 bases and at J to 3 bases, leaving 9 bases not matched to a gene. This CDR3 comprises 16 residues. Written as DNA, the CDR3 is TGTGCCAGCAGCCCCACTCGGGGGGGCAACTACAATGAGCAGTTCTTC. This encodes CASSPTRGGNYNEQFF.

V gene TRBV23-1 combines with J gene TRBJ2-5; D perhaps matches TRBD1 (5 bases). TRBV23-1 counts as an open reading frame of uncertain function. The V gene lost 1 base and the J gene lost 3 bases, with 9 bases spanning the gap. The CDR3 loop spans 14 amino acids. CDR3 bases: TGCGCCAGCAGTCAATTGGCAGGGAAAGAGACCCAGTACTTC. Translated: CASSQLAGKETQYF.

V is TRBV10-3 and J is TRBJ1-6; perhaps TRBD1 as D (6 bases). Trimming pared 6 bases from V and 6 bases from J, leaving 9 bases between. The germline gives CDR1 ENHRY, CDR2 SYGVKD. The CDR3 extends over 13 amino acids. In DNA, the CDR3 is TGTGCCATCAGCAGACAGGTTAATTCACCCCTCCACTTT. It specifies CAISRQVNSPLHF.

The chain couples TRBV5-5 to TRBJ1-1; D is uncertain. Germline V gene lookup returns CDR1 SGHKS and CDR2 YYEKEE (reference sequence). V was cut by 2 bases and J by 7 bases, with 6 bases left in between. The CDR3 extends over 11 amino acids. In nucleotides, the CDR3 is TGTGCCAGCAGCTTTACAGATGAAGCTTTCTTT. It yields the protein CASSFTDEAFF.

The chain couples TRBV11-2 to TRBJ1-5, with D unclear. This CDR3 comprises 15 residues. The V gene lost 5 bases and the J gene lost 7 bases, with 18 bases spanning the gap. Germline assignment: CDR1 SGHAT and CDR2 FQNNGV. CDR3 in amino acids: CASSQTGGLGQPQHF. The CDR3 nucleotides read TGTGCCAGCAGCCAGACCGGAGGGCTGGGGCAGCCCCAGCATTTT. The whole variable domain, filled in from reference TRBV11-2 and TRBJ1-5, reads EAGVAQSPRYKIIEKRQSVAFWCNPISGHATLYWYQQILGQGPKLLIQFQNNGVVDDSQLPKDRFSAERLKGVDSTLKIQPAKLEDSAVYLCASSQTGGLGQPQHFGDGTRLSIL.

The rearrangement links TRBV5-6 to TRBJ1-1; no clear D gene. Germline CDR1 SGHDT, CDR2 YYEEEE. Trimming cost V 6 bases and J 5 bases, with 26 bases left between them. The CDR3 is 17 residues long. The CDR3 sequence: CASNRGGGLPRRTEAFF. Written as DNA, the CDR3 is TGTGCCAGCAACAGAGGCGGAGGTTTGCCTCGAAGAACTGAAGCTTTCTTT.

V gene TRBV18 combines with J gene TRBJ1-1; no clear D gene. Germline assignment: CDR1 KGHSH and CDR2 LQKENI. The CDR3 totals 13 residues. The V and J ends lost 3 bases and 1 base respectively, with 6 bases between them. CDR3 DNA: TGTGCCAGCTCACCGGTGAGGAACACTGAAGCTTTCTTT. This sequence encodes CASSPVRNTEAFF.

V is TRBV5-1 and J is TRBJ1-1; TRBD1 is a possible D gene (5 bases). V dropped 4 bases and J dropped 1 base, with 14 bases sitting between them. Germline CDR1 reads SGHRS; CDR2 reads YFSETQ. The CDR3 contains 15 residues. DNA for the CDR3: TGCGCCAGCAGCCTGGGTGGGGGGGAGAACACTGAAGCTTTCTTT. Amino acids: CASSLGGGENTEAFF.

To note about this clone: Additional DNA sequences in this sample encode the identical CDR3. The genes are TRBV2 and TRBJ1-1, with TRBD1 identical over 8 bases. The CDR3 runs to 14 residues. CDR1 is SNHLY and CDR2 is FYNNEI in the germline V gene. The V and J ends lost 4 bases and 5 bases, in that order; junction bases with no gene match: 6. CDR3 coding DNA: TGTGCCAGCAGTGGCCAGGGGGCAGGGACTGAAGCTTTCTTT. It translates to CASSGQGAGTEAFF.

The J gene is TRBJ2-3, the V gene TRBV6-4; 8 nucleotides agree with TRBD2. Looked up from germline, CDR1 is MRHNA and CDR2 is SNTAGT. V lost 6 bases, J lost 4 bases, and 6 bases stayed unmatched. The CDR3 runs 14 residues. The CDR3 DNA reads TGTGCCAGCAGATCCAGCGGGGGTTCAGATACGCAGTATTTT. Protein: CASRSSGGSDTQYF.

The J gene is TRBJ2-2, the V gene TRBV4-3; possible D gene TRBD2, 6 bases. CDR1 is LGHNA, CDR2 YSLEER, per germline. The CDR3 contains 14 residues. V was pared by 2 bases and J by 5 bases, with 9 bases between. CDR3 loop: CASSQMSGTGELFF. The CDR3 DNA follows: TGCGCCAGCAGCCAAATGAGCGGGACCGGGGAGCTGTTTTTT.

The chain has TRBV7-9 and TRBJ1-6, with a weak D call TRBD1 (6 bases). Germline CDR1 and CDR2: SEHNR and FQNEAQ (reference sequence). The V end lost 5 bases, the J end lost 7 bases, and 18 bases lay between the germline ends. The CDR3 is 16 amino acids. CDR3 sequence: CASSQGGGGGNSPLHF. The CDR3 bases are TGTGCCAGCAGCCAGGGAGGAGGGGGGGGGAATTCACCCCTCCACTTT. Drawing the rest from reference TRBV7-9 and TRBJ1-6, the complete variable domain is DTGVSQNPRHKITKRGQNVTFRCDPISEHNRLYWYRQTLGQGPEFLTYFQNEAQLEKSRLLSDRFSAERPKGSFSTLEIQRTEQGDSAMYLCASSQGGGGGNSPLHFGNGTRLTVT.

The V gene is TRBV28, the J gene TRBJ2-3; 10 bases are shared with TRBD1. CDR1 is MDHEN and CDR2 is SYDVKM in the germline V gene. The V gene end was trimmed by 9 bases and the J gene end by 1 base; junction bases not matched to a gene: 16. This CDR3 contains 18 residues. DNA of the CDR3: TGTGCCAGAATGTTCCGCGACAGGGGGCGCGTGGGCACAGATACGCAGTATTTT. The encoded protein is CARMFRDRGRVGTDTQYF. The full variable domain, completed using reference TRBV28 and TRBJ2-3, is DVKVTQSSRYLVKRTGEKVFLECVQDMDHENMFWYRQDPGLGLRLIYFSYDVKMKEKGDIPEGYSVSREKKERFSLILESASTNQTSMYLCARMFRDRGRVGTDTQYFGPGTRLTVL.

The chain recombines TRBV18 with TRBJ2-5; no clear D gene. Trimming took 0 bases from V and 4 from J, leaving 9 bases between them. Germline values: CDR1 KGHSH, CDR2 LQKENI. The CDR3 is 14 amino acids. CDR3 coding DNA: TGTGCCAGCTCACCACCTAGTCACAGAGAGACCCAGTACTTC. Residues: CASSPPSHRETQYF.

The chain uses TRBV5-1 and TRBJ2-5, with TRBD2 as a possible D gene (5 bases). Germline-derived CDR1 and CDR2 are SGHRS and YFSETQ. The CDR3 totals 15 residues. The V end lost 0 bases, the J end lost 7 bases, and 16 bases lay between the germline ends. In nucleotides, the CDR3 is TGCGCCAGCAGCTTGGCCGTCGGGGATGGAGGGACCCAGTACTTC. Its protein product is CASSLAVGDGGTQYF.

The rearrangement links TRBV7-8 to TRBJ2-2, with a tentative D call TRBD1 (6 bases). V dropped 4 bases and J dropped 5 bases, with 8 bases sitting between them. The CDR3 covers 13 residues. Germline assignment: CDR1 SGHVS and CDR2 FQNEAQ. CDR3 residues: CASSSGQTGELFF. The CDR3 DNA reads as TGTGCCAGCAGCTCGGGACAAACCGGGGAGCTGTTTTTT.

This clone is a singleton in its sample. The chain carries TRBV30 and TRBJ1-3; D remains ambiguous. The CDR3 has 15 amino acids. Germline CDR1 GTSNPN, CDR2 SVGIG (reference sequence). V lost 5 bases and J lost 0, with 14 bases in between. Written as DNA, the CDR3 is TGTGCCTGGGGGCGGGAGCTGTACTCTGGAAACACCATATATTTT. This encodes CAWGRELYSGNTIYF.

This clone was seen a single time. This chain joins TRBV18 and TRBJ1-1; D is uncertain. Germline V gene lookup returns CDR1 KGHSH and CDR2 LQKENI. The CDR3 contains 16 residues. The ends were cut back, 3 bases at V and 5 bases at J, with 19 bases in the middle. CDR3 sequence reads: CASSPVSQRQRTEAFF. The DNA of the CDR3 is TGTGCCAGCTCACCGGTCAGTCAACGGCAGAGGACTGAAGCTTTCTTT.

The V and J genes are TRBV7-2 and TRBJ1-2; 10 bases fit TRBD1. V was clipped by 5 bases and J by 3 bases; unmatched bases: 3. This CDR3 is built from 14 residues. Germline V gene lookup returns CDR1 SGHTA and CDR2 FQGNSA. The CDR3 protein is CASSPGTGDYGYTF. CDR3 DNA sequence: TGTGCCAGCAGCCCTGGGACAGGGGACTATGGCTACACCTTC.

This clone was seen just once. V gene TRBV30 combines with J gene TRBJ1-2, with TRBD1 as a possible D gene (5 bases). The CDR3 extends over 13 amino acids. Between the trimmed V and J ends, which lost 0 bases and 6 bases, there was a span of 11 bases. The V gene's germline CDR1 is GTSNPN and CDR2 SVGIG (reference sequence). The CDR3 reads CAWSVPGMNGYTF. DNA of the CDR3: TGTGCCTGGAGTGTCCCAGGGATGAATGGCTACACCTTC.

The table lists this clone with a count of one. This chain connects TRBV9 to TRBJ1-3, with 7 bases aligning to TRBD1. In germline, CDR1 is SGDLS, CDR2 YYNGEE. The CDR3 has 17 amino acids. The V gene end was trimmed by 3 bases and the J gene end by 2 bases; junction bases not matched to a gene: 11. This CDR3 reads CASSASPADRAGNTIYF. CDR3 nucleotide sequence: TGTGCCAGCAGCGCTTCCCCCGCAGACAGGGCTGGAAACACCATATATTTT.

The chain recombines TRBV4-1 with TRBJ2-3, with TRBD2 matching over 14 bases. Germline lookup yields CDR1 MGHRA and CDR2 YSYEKL. This CDR3 comprises 17 residues. Trimming removed 4 bases from V and 1 base from J; junction bases left unmatched: 4. CDR3 region: CASSRTSGGPGTDTQYF. The CDR3 bases are TGCGCCAGCAGCCGGACTAGCGGGGGGCCCGGCACAGATACGCAGTATTTT.

The chain couples TRBV4-3 to TRBJ1-6; D is undetermined. The germline V and J ends were trimmed by 4 bases and 9 bases, with 13 bases remaining between them. CDR3 length equals 14 residues. From germline, CDR1 is LGHNA and CDR2 YSLEER. CDR3 sequence reads: CASSLSDRGSPLHF. The DNA for the CDR3 is TGCGCCAGCAGCCTATCAGATCGGGGTTCACCCCTCCACTTT.

The table lists this clone with a count of one. DNA for the CDR3: TGTGCCAGCAATCACCGGGGGACGAATGAAAAACTGTTTTTT. This translates into CASNHRGTNEKLFF. The chain carries TRBV7-9 and TRBJ1-4; perhaps TRBD1 as D (5 bases). V gave up 7 bases and J gave up 5 bases, with 14 bases separating them. Germline loops: CDR1 SEHNR, CDR2 FQNEAQ (reference sequence). The CDR3 is 14 amino acids.